This TCR beta chain was found in a study of blood T cell repertoires in COVID-19. Study information: Researchers got acute and convalescent COVID-19 samples from the United States, Italy and Spain.

This clone appeared a few times. CDR1 and CDR2 (germline): WNHNN, SYGVQD (reference sequence). The CDR3 consists of 15 residues. With 4 bases clipped from V and 2 bases from J, the junction kept 3 bases outside the gene matches. Per the original methods: Counts of nucleated cells, estimated from reference gene primer amplification, were obtained. The repertoire was sequenced with immunoSEQ multiplex PCR; TCRdb's copy has only in-frame clones and lacks some. The V and J calls and clone size are taken from that table; D and trimming were inferred from the DNA. Of over 350,000 clones listed, approximately 90% are singletons.

The gene calls are TRBV10-1 and TRBJ2-5; TRBD1 matches 11 bases. The sequencing input was peripheral blood. The TCR originated in a young woman with active or convalescent COVID-19. DNA for the CDR3: TGCGCCAGCAGTGGGACAGGGGGCCCACAAGAGACCCAGTACTTC. This translates into CASSGTGGPQETQYF.